This entry lists 7 T cell receptor beta chains sequenced from one sample in a study of Ad26.COV2.S vaccination and SARS-CoV-2 variants. Repertoires were generated with immunoSEQ multiplex PCR, while TCRdb's copy carries only in-frame clones and drops some. The top ten hold under 3% of the sample, which has around 270,000 clones, about 83% seen once. Treatment meaning: around 19 received Ad26.COV2.S at low or high dose, single or two shots; 5 received placebo; per-sample allocation not given. Day 63 after the first injection of vaccine or placebo was the sampling time. Sequences were derived from peripheral blood, sampled in a trial of Ad26.COV2.S vaccine versus placebo. These receptors all come from a person between 18 and 65 years old who received the Ad26.COV2.S COVID-19 vaccine or a placebo.

The chain combines TRBV6-2 or TRBV6-3 with TRBJ1-1; maybe TRBD1 (6 bases). The CDR3 covers 16 residues. V was cut by 4 bases and J by 1 base, with 16 bases left in between. Germline V gene lookup returns CDR1 MNHEY and CDR2 SVGEGT. The CDR3 protein is CASSSLSGVGNTEAFF. For the CDR3, the DNA is TGTGCCAGCAGTTCGCTCTCAGGGGTCGGGAACACTGAAGCTTTCTTT.

The chain's CDR3 is CASSTGYEQYF. In DNA, the CDR3 is TGTGCCAGCAGTACAGGGTACGAGCAGTACTTC. The chain links TRBV6-2 or TRBV6-3 to TRBJ2-7; the D gene is possibly TRBD1 (6 bases). The CDR3 is made up of 11 amino acids. Germline lookup yields CDR1 MNHEY and CDR2 SVGEGT. Trimming left V 5 bases short and J 4 bases short, with 6 bases between.

The chain carries TRBV11-1 and TRBJ2-1; no clear D. The germline gives CDR1 SGHAT, CDR2 FQDESV (reference sequence). The CDR3 is 14 amino acids. Trimming took 5 bases from V and 2 from J, leaving 10 bases between them. The CDR3 DNA reads as TGTGCCAGCAGCCTGGCGGCCACCTACAATGAGCAGTTCTTC. Translated: CASSLAATYNEQFF.

The chain joins TRBV30 to TRBJ1-1; a weak D match, TRBD1 (6 bases). Trimming shortened V by 4 bases and J by 2 bases, and 14 bases separated the two germline ends. There are 14 residues in the CDR3. CDR1 and CDR2 from the germline V gene are GTSNPN and SVGIG (reference sequence). CDR3 loop: CAWTQGSGNTEAFF. The CDR3 DNA follows: TGTGCCTGGACACAGGGAAGCGGTAACACTGAAGCTTTCTTT.

This sequence joins TRBV4-2 and TRBJ2-1, with D possibly matching TRBD1 (8 bases). Looked up from germline, CDR1 is LGHNA and CDR2 is YNFKEQ. The V end lost 4 bases, the J end lost 3 bases, and 13 bases lay between the germline ends. The CDR3 consists of 15 residues. The chain's CDR3 is CASSPQGGGYNEQFF. The CDR3 DNA reads as TGTGCCAGCAGCCCACAGGGGGGGGGCTACAATGAGCAGTTCTTC.

The V and J genes are TRBV2 and TRBJ2-1; 10 bases align to TRBD2. There are 23 residues in the CDR3. With V trimmed by 6 bases and J by 3 bases, 29 bases remained unmatched. Germline lookup yields CDR1 SNHLY and CDR2 FYNNEI. This CDR3 reads CASREKLPVGLADWAYVYNEQFF. The CDR3 DNA reads TGTGCCAGCAGAGAAAAACTGCCGGTCGGACTAGCGGACTGGGCTTATGTCTACAATGAGCAGTTCTTC.

With regard to this clone: This sample includes further DNA sequences coding for the same CDR3. This CDR3 reads CASSVGATNEKLFF. The CDR3 nucleotides read TGTGCCAGCAGCGTAGGGGCAACTAATGAAAAACTGTTTTTT. V and J are TRBV9 and TRBJ1-4; no firm D call. The CDR3 sequence is 14 residues long. The V end was cut by 0 bases, the J end by 0 bases, with 3 bases between. CDR1 is SGDLS and CDR2 is YYNGEE in the germline V gene.